This T cell receptor (beta chain) was sequenced for a study of blood T cell repertoires in COVID-19. Whole-study context: Samples came from the United States, Italy and Spain, spanning acute and convalescent COVID-19. Sample material is recorded as cDNA or gDNA derived from T cells, B-cell-depleted T cells, or PBMCs.

The CDR3 runs 15 residues. The J segment lost 5 bases and the V segment lost 8 bases, leaving 9 bases of the junction unmatched. Germline V lookup: CDR1 MNHEY, CDR2 SVGAGI. Original processing notes: From reference gene primer amplification, estimates of nucleated cell counts were derived. Assay used: immunoSEQ multiplex PCR; TCRdb lists only in-frame clones, some missing. V and J calls plus clone size are reproduced from that table; the DNA served to infer D and trimming. The sample includes about 170,000 clones, about 81% of them seen just once. V is TRBV6-5 and J is TRBJ2-1; 10 bases match TRBD2. The specimen was peripheral blood. The clonotype was recovered from a woman in her sixties or seventies with acute or convalescent COVID-19. The CDR3 region has the DNA TGTGCCAGCGTTCGGCTAGCGGGAGTCAACAATGAGCAGTTCTTC. Its protein product is CASVRLAGVNNEQFF.